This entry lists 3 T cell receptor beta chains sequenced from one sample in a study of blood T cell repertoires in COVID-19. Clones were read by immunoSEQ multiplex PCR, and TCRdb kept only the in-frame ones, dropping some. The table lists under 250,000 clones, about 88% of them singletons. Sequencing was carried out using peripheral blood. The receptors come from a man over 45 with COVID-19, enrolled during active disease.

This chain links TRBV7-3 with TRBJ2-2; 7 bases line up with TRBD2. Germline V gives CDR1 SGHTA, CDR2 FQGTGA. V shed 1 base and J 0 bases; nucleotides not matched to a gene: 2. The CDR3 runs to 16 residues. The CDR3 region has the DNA TGTGCCAGCAGCTTAATGGCGGGGGCGAACACCGGGGAGCTGTTTTTT. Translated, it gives CASSLMAGANTGELFF.

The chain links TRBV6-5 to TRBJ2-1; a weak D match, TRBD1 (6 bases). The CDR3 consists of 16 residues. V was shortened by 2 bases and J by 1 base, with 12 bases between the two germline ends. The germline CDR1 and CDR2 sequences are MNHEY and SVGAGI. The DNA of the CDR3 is TGTGCCAGCAGTTACGCCGACAGGAGATCCTACAATGAGCAGTTCTTC. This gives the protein CASSYADRRSYNEQFF.

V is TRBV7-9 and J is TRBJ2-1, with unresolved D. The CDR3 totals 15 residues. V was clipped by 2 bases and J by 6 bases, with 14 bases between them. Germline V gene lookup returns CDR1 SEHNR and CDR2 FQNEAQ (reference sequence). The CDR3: CASSLTAPRGNEQFF. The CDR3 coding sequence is TGTGCCAGCAGCTTAACGGCCCCCCGAGGCAATGAGCAGTTCTTC.